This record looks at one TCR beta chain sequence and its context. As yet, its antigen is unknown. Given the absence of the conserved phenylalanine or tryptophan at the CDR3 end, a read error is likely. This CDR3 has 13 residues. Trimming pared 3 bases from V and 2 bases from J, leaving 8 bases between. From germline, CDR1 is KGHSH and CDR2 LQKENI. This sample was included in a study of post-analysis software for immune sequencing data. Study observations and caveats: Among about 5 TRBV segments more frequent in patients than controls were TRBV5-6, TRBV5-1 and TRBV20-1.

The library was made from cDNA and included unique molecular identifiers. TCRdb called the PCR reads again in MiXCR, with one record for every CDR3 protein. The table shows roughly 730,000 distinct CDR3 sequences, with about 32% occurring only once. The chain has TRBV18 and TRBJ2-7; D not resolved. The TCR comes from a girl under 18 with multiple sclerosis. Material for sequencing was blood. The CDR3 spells CASSPPSTYEQYS. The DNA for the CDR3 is TGTGCCAGCTCACCTCCTTCCACCTACGAGCAGTACTCC.